The TCR beta chain under discussion was sequenced for a study of blood T cell repertoires in COVID-19 (dated by TCRdb to 2020 to 2022). About the investigation overall: The collaborator samples originated in the United States, Italy and Spain and spanned the acute and convalescent phases of COVID-19. The samples were drawn from two sources: the first 160 participants of the ongoing ImmuneRACE study, and 950 to 1,500 subjects contributed by 6 global collaborators. HLA class I and class II types, where available, came from metadata supplied by the sample provider rather than from assay-based typing. A freely available public database, intended as a resource for researchers studying the immune response to SARS-CoV-2, is where the repertoires were released. The dataset comprised deeply sampled blood TCRbeta repertoires from subjects exposed to, actively infected with, or recovered from COVID-19. The material from the prospective study consisted of cDNA or gDNA derived from T cells, B-cell-depleted T cells, or PBMCs. The sample metadata nearly always contained a de-identified subject ID, COVID-19 status, age in years and sex. Overall study outcomes, separate from this receptor: The amount of clinical and demographic metadata varied by source and participant and was provided uncurated.

TCRbeta CDR3 regions were amplified from genomic DNA by means of the immunoSEQ Assay, a bias-controlled multiplex PCR. The source study handled its data this way. Nucleated cell counts per sample were estimated from amplification of reference gene primers within the assay. Sequence reads were collapsed and filtered to measure the absolute abundance of every unique TCRbeta CDR3 rearrangement. For each sample, productive Simpson clonality was calculated by taking the square root of Simpson's diversity index across productive rearrangements. TCRdb limited this immuneACCESS table to in-frame rearrangements with V and J called. A share of clones is missing; checked studies link under half to unresolved V genes, and the rest is unexplained. The DNA was the basis for D and trimming; V, J and clone size are from that table. The sample table holds under 250,000 clones, of which about 83% were seen once. The ten largest account for less than 4% of the sample.

Participants in the prospective study were enrolled through a virtual design, were aged about 18 to 100 years, and lived in roughly 26 United States geographic areas. Cohort assignment in the prospective study relied on participant-reported clinical history from a screening survey and a study questionnaire. A participant counted as exposed if, within 2 weeks of entering the study, that participant had been in contact with someone who had a PCR-confirmed or clinician-diagnosed COVID-19 case. In the prospective study, whole blood, serum and a nasopharyngeal or oropharyngeal swab were collected from each participant by mobile phlebotomists. Prospective study participants could optionally give additional blood draws and questionnaires over a roughly two-month period. Before DNA extraction, prospective study blood samples were shipped either frozen or at room temperature. The sample holds a few counts of this clone. Its binding antigen is unknown. One base away there is no much larger clone; base qualities are not given.

Trimming accounts for 4 bases at V and 0 bases at J, while the number of junction bases matched to no gene is 10. Including cysteine and phenylalanine, the CDR3 has 16 amino acids. Left in the record is the CDR3 DNA by itself, 48 bases read in frame from the first base. As encoded in the germline V gene, CDR1 is SGHRS while CDR2 is YFSETQ. The V and J genes are TRBV5-1 and TRBJ2-7, and 7 junction bases match TRBD2. The specimen was PBMCs or T cells enriched from blood (not recorded which). This TCR was recovered from a woman aged 40 to 49 who had been exposed to COVID-19. The CDR3 here reads CASSPEAGMSSYEQYF. The nucleotide sequence reads as follows: TGCGCCAGCAGCCCTGAAGCGGGAATGAGCTCCTACGAGCAGTACTTC.